Described below is a single T cell receptor (beta chain) sequence and its context. This sample is drawn from a study of shared clonotypes between healthy human individuals. Study background: Each donor contributed plates that comprised three CD4 naive, three CD4 memory, two CD8 naive and one CD8 memory.

For each subset, genomic DNA was distributed in equal portions over several immunoSEQ plates. In the original processing: With immunoSEQ giving junction-only sequences and no quality scores, filtering differed. Clones were read by immunoSEQ multiplex PCR, and TCRdb kept only the in-frame ones, dropping some. For V, J and clone size, that table is used; D and trimming come from the DNA. The sample records 1.5 million to 2.5 million clones, approximately 94% being singletons. The CDR3 loop spans 17 amino acids. From germline, CDR1 is MGHRA and CDR2 YSYEKL. V shed 2 bases and J shed 3 bases, with 17 bases lying between them. Selected positively for CCR7 and CD45RO-negative, naive CD8 cells excluded terminally differentiated effector memory CD45RA+ cells.

The sequenced sample consisted of naive CD8+ T cells sorted from blood. The source of this sequence is a man younger than 35 in good health. The chain uses TRBV4-1 and TRBJ2-1; D remains ambiguous. The CDR3 is CASSQLPRVMNYNEQFF. CDR3 in DNA: TGCGCCAGCAGCCAACTGCCCCGGGTCATGAACTACAATGAGCAGTTCTTC.